This T cell receptor beta chain was sequenced for a study of glioma-infiltrating T cells. V shed 1 base and J shed 6 bases, with 9 bases lying between them. This CDR3 region has 13 residues. The germline gives CDR1 SEHNR, CDR2 FQNEAQ (reference sequence). Using RNA template, CDR3s of TCR alpha and beta were amplified with iRepertoire arm-PCR. TCRdb reprocessed the multiplex PCR reads with MiXCR, giving one entry per CDR3 protein. The table lists 20,000 to 25,000 distinct CDR3 sequences, around 23% of them singletons. This clonotype was seen repeatedly, ten times or more. This clonotype was sampled from a human donor with low-grade glioma or glioblastoma, undergoing nonglioma brain surgery, or in good health (not recorded which). The J gene is TRBJ1-1, the V gene TRBV7-9; no clear D. Sequencing was carried out using glioma tissue, nonneoplastic brain tissue, or PBMCs (not recorded which). CDR3 coding DNA: TGTGCCAGCAGCTTAGGCAGTAACCCTGAAGCTTTCTTT. It codes for CASSLGSNPEAFF.